This T cell receptor beta chain was captured by sequencing in a study of shared clonotypes between healthy human individuals. CD8 cells classed as naive were CD45RO-negative and positively selected for CCR7, excluding terminally differentiated effector memory CD45RA+ cells. The V gene lost 3 bases and the J gene lost 4 bases, with 10 bases spanning the gap. Germline CDR1 and CDR2: SEHNR and FQNEAQ (reference sequence). CDR3 length: 14 residues. Each cell subset's genomic DNA was divided evenly among several immunoSEQ plates. How the authors handled the data: Filtering of immunoSEQ junctional sequences could not match full-length read filtering. Using immunoSEQ multiplex PCR, the repertoire was profiled, and TCRdb retains in-frame clones only, with some absent. D and trimming come from the DNA, and the V and J calls and clone size come from that table. The sample consists of some 2,100,000 clones, just over 90% of them appearing once.

The chain uses TRBV7-9 and TRBJ2-1; no firm D call. The sequence came from a man younger than 35 in good health. Some clones in this sample may be carry-over from other donors' samples. Input material: naive CD8+ T cells from PBMCs. The CDR3 protein is CASSFLASYNEQFF. The CDR3, as DNA: TGTGCCAGCAGCTTCCTCGCCAGTTACAATGAGCAGTTCTTC.